Each of the 27 T cell receptor beta chains below was sequenced from the same sample in a study of OX40 agonist ivuxolimab in advanced cancers. The data were produced by immunoSEQ multiplex PCR, yet TCRdb's version contains in-frame clones alone and is incomplete. The sample has 30,000 to 45,000 clones; roughly 80% are singletons. The sample in question was CD4+ or CD8+ T cells sorted from blood, obtained in a trial of the OX40 agonist ivuxolimab. These receptors originate from an adult with an advanced solid tumor such as melanoma, head and neck, liver or kidney cancer.

This sequence joins TRBV10-3 and TRBJ1-2, with 10 bases that match TRBD1. CDR1 and CDR2 (germline): ENHRY, SYGVKD. V was pared by 8 bases and J by 8 bases, with 11 bases of the junction left unmatched. This CDR3 contains 14 residues. Here the CDR3 DNA reads TGTGCCATCGGACCCGACAGGGGGCTAGACGGCTACACCTTC. It specifies CAIGPDRGLDGYTF.

The rearrangement joins TRBV18 to TRBJ2-7, with D possibly TRBD1 on 5 matching bases. V was clipped by 3 bases and J by 5 bases, with 17 bases between them. This CDR3 has 15 amino acids. Per the germline V gene, CDR1 is KGHSH and CDR2 is LQKENI. The CDR3 is CASSPGVVGHHEQYF. DNA of the CDR3: TGTGCCAGCTCACCCGGAGTAGTGGGGCACCACGAGCAGTACTTC.

J is TRBJ2-5 and V is TRBV5-3; either TRBD1 or TRBD2 may fit D (5 bases each). TRBV5-3 is noted as an ORF with a role that remains uncertain. Between the trimmed V and J ends, which lost 3 bases and 4 bases, there was a span of 10 bases. The CDR3 has 13 amino acids. Written as DNA, the CDR3 is TGTGCCAGAAGCTCGGGACCGGTAGAGACCCAGTACTTC. Its translation is CARSSGPVETQYF.

V and J are TRBV1 and TRBJ2-5. TRBV1 is described as a pseudogene. The CDR3 loop spans 11 amino acids. As DNA, the CDR3 is TGCACCAGCAGCCTCCAAGAGACCCAGTACTTC. Its translation: CTSSLQETQYF.

The CDR3 protein is CASSIGQEETQYF. CDR3 nucleotides: TGTGCCAGTAGTATAGGGCAGGAGGAGACCCAGTACTTC. The chain is built from TRBV19 and TRBJ2-5; D is unclear. V gave up 1 base and J gave up 5 bases, with 8 bases separating them. The CDR3 is 13 amino acids. CDR1 is LNHDA, CDR2 SQIVND, per germline (reference sequence).

This chain uses TRBV6-1 with TRBJ2-3; no firm D call. CDR3 length equals 13 residues. Trimming pared 4 bases from V and 2 bases from J, leaving 7 bases between. Germline V lookup: CDR1 MNHNS, CDR2 SASEGT. The CDR3 here is CASSVLSTDTQYF. In DNA form, the CDR3 reads TGTGCCAGCAGTGTCCTATCCACAGATACGCAGTATTTT.

V usage is TRBV5-1 and J usage is TRBJ1-3; possibly TRBD1 for D (5 bases). This CDR3 region has 16 residues. CDR1 is SGHRS, CDR2 YFSETQ, per germline. Between the trimmed V and J ends, which lost 1 base and 0 bases, there was a span of 11 bases. CDR3 protein: CASSLPSGGSGNTIYF. Here the CDR3 DNA reads TGCGCCAGCAGCTTGCCTTCGGGGGGCTCTGGAAACACCATATATTTT.

The V gene is TRBV30, the J gene TRBJ1-1; D unclear. Deletions cut 0 bases from V and 1 base from J, with 9 bases between. The CDR3 is 14 residues long. The germline gives CDR1 GTSNPN, CDR2 SVGIG (reference sequence). CDR3 DNA sequence: TGTGCCTGGAGTGTGGGCCGGACGAACACTGAAGCTTTCTTT. Its translation: CAWSVGRTNTEAFF.

The chain links TRBV7-2 to TRBJ2-7, with D possibly matching TRBD1 (6 bases). The CDR3 length is 14 residues. Germline CDR1 SGHTA, CDR2 FQGNSA. V was clipped by 5 bases and J by 2 bases, with 13 bases between them. The CDR3 bases are TGTGCCAGCAGCCAATCCAGGGGACCCTACGAGCAGTACTTC. Its translation: CASSQSRGPYEQYF.

This clone was observed a few times. The chain has TRBV10-3 and TRBJ1-2, with D unclear. Trimming removed 3 bases at V and 8 bases at J, with 7 bases between. The CDR3 extends over 11 amino acids. CDR1 is ENHRY and CDR2 is SYGVKD in the germline V gene. In nucleotides, the CDR3 is TGTGCCATCAGTGATGGTATGGGCTACACCTTC. Translating it yields CAISDGMGYTF.

This chain uses TRBV6-5 with TRBJ2-1; 12 positions match TRBD2. The J segment lost 2 bases and the V segment lost 4 bases, leaving 0 bases of the junction unmatched. This CDR3 is built from 15 residues. Germline CDR1 reads MNHEY; CDR2 reads SVGAGI. In DNA form, the CDR3 reads TGTGCCAGCAGTTCTAGCGGGGGGGCCTACAATGAGCAGTTCTTC. This encodes CASSSSGGAYNEQFF.

This chain joins TRBV14 and TRBJ1-1; D call uncertain. There are 13 residues in the CDR3. Trimming pared 0 bases from V and 1 base from J, leaving 3 bases between. Germline values: CDR1 SGHDN, CDR2 FVKESK. The CDR3 DNA follows: TGTGCCAGCAGCCAAGATCAGAACACTGAAGCTTTCTTT. Translated: CASSQDQNTEAFF.

The rearrangement links TRBV11-2 to TRBJ2-5, with D tentatively TRBD2 (5 bases). The V gene's germline CDR1 is SGHAT and CDR2 FQNNGV. This CDR3 comprises 14 residues. With 5 bases removed from V and 1 base from J, the gap between germline ends came to 11 bases. CDR3 sequence (DNA): TGTGCCAGCAGCCCCTCGCGGGTCCAAGAGACCCAGTACTTC. It yields the protein CASSPSRVQETQYF.

The chain recombines TRBV11-2 with TRBJ2-3; a possible D gene is TRBD1 (6 bases). The germline V gene has CDR1 SGHAT and CDR2 FQNNGV. V was shortened by 2 bases and J by 2 bases, with 8 bases between the two germline ends. The CDR3 runs 14 residues. CDR3 in DNA: TGTGCCAGCAGCTTAAGGACAGTCACAGATACGCAGTATTTT. It specifies CASSLRTVTDTQYF.

With respect to this clone: It is unclear where the CDR3 begins or ends on the DNA, so no DNA is shown, and the CDR3 is as TCRdb lists it. The chain is built from TRBV11-2 and TRBJ2-1; TRBD2 reflects the table's D call only, with no check against the DNA. Germline V gene lookup returns CDR1 SGHAT and CDR2 FQNNGV. The CDR3 contains 14 residues when both ends are counted. CDR3 sequence: CASSLDWASGSRFF.

This chain links TRBV29-1 with TRBJ2-3, with 8 bases identical to TRBD2. CDR3 size: 14 residues. With V trimmed by 6 bases and J by 4 bases, 9 bases remained unmatched. Looked up from germline, CDR1 is SQVTM and CDR2 is ANQGSEA. For the CDR3, the DNA is TGCAGCGTAATGTCGGGAGGGCCCGCAGATACGCAGTATTTT. This sequence encodes CSVMSGGPADTQYF.

The chain employs TRBV7-2 and TRBJ2-7, with D tentatively TRBD1 (5 bases). Germline V gives CDR1 SGHTA, CDR2 FQGNSA. The CDR3 is 13 amino acids. The ends were cut back, 3 bases at V and 7 bases at J, with 13 bases in the middle. The CDR3 sequence: CASSLMGLGEQYF. The CDR3 DNA follows: TGTGCCAGCAGCTTGATGGGGCTTGGGGAGCAGTACTTC.

V usage is TRBV6-5 and J usage is TRBJ1-1, with D maybe TRBD1 (5 bases). Germline V lookup: CDR1 MNHEY, CDR2 SVGAGI. The CDR3 loop spans 14 amino acids. Trimming took 5 bases from V and 0 from J, leaving 10 bases between them. The CDR3 bases are TGTGCCAGCAGTCAGAGACAGCTGAACACTGAAGCTTTCTTT. Residues: CASSQRQLNTEAFF.

The chain is built from TRBV7-2 and TRBJ1-1, with 8 bases fitting TRBD1. This CDR3 is 13 amino acids long. The germline gives CDR1 SGHTA, CDR2 FQGNSA. The trim removed 3 bases at V and 4 bases at J, leaving 1 base unmatched. CDR3 residues: CASSFTGGTEAFF. The CDR3 DNA reads TGTGCCAGCAGCTTTACAGGGGGCACTGAAGCTTTCTTT. The full variable domain, completed using reference TRBV7-2 and TRBJ1-1, is GAGVSQSPSNKVTEKGKDVELRCDPISGHTALYWYRQSLGQGLEFLIYFQGNSAPDKSGLPSDRFSAERTGGSVSTLTIQRTQQEDSAVYLCASSFTGGTEAFFGQGTRLTVV.

The V gene is TRBV6-5, the J gene TRBJ1-2; D not resolved. V lost 0 bases to trimming and J lost 0 bases, with 5 bases between them. The germline V gene encodes CDR1 MNHEY and CDR2 SVGAGI. The CDR3 extends over 14 amino acids. CDR3 protein: CASSYSTSNYGYTF. The DNA for the CDR3 is TGTGCCAGCAGTTACTCGACTTCTAACTATGGCTACACCTTC.

This clone appeared once. The chain recombines TRBV28 with TRBJ2-6; D call uncertain. The CDR3 length is 16 residues. CDR1 is MDHEN, CDR2 SYDVKM, per germline. Trimming shortened V by 5 bases and J by 0 bases, and 11 bases separated the two germline ends. CDR3 residues: CASSTLLRSGANVLTF. CDR3 bases: TGTGCCAGCAGTACCTTACTTCGCTCTGGGGCCAACGTCCTGACTTTC. The variable domain in full, with the rest retrieved from reference TRBV28 and TRBJ2-6, is DVKVTQSSRYLVKRTGEKVFLECVQDMDHENMFWYRQDPGLGLRLIYFSYDVKMKEKGDIPEGYSVSREKKERFSLILESASTNQTSMYLCASSTLLRSGANVLTFGAGSRLTVL.

The chain links TRBV11-2 to TRBJ2-2; D remains unclear. The CDR3 consists of 16 residues. Germline V gene sequence: CDR1 SGHAT, CDR2 FQNNGV. Between the trimmed V and J ends, which lost 0 bases and 0 bases, there was a span of 8 bases. The CDR3 spells CASSLESGSNTGELFF. The CDR3 DNA follows: TGTGCCAGCAGCTTAGAGTCAGGTTCGAACACCGGGGAGCTGTTTTTT.

This clone showed up just a few times. The J gene is TRBJ2-1, the V gene TRBV4-1; tentatively, D is TRBD2 (5 bases). Trimming pared 1 base from V and 6 bases from J, leaving 10 bases between. This CDR3 region has 14 residues. Germline V CDR1 and CDR2: MGHRA, YSYEKL. The CDR3 bases are TGCGCCAGCAGCCAAGGGTTGGAGGTCAATGAGCAGTTCTTC. Translation: CASSQGLEVNEQFF.

The chain joins TRBV7-2 to TRBJ1-1; 10 positions match TRBD1. This CDR3 has 15 residues. With 1 base clipped from V and 7 bases from J, the junction kept 6 bases outside the gene matches. From germline, CDR1 is SGHTA and CDR2 FQGNSA. The CDR3 sequence is CASSLGGQGIDEAFF. The CDR3 region has the DNA TGTGCCAGCAGCTTAGGGGGACAGGGGATCGATGAAGCTTTCTTT.

The V gene is TRBV9, the J gene TRBJ2-7; D is unclear. Germline V gene sequence: CDR1 SGDLS, CDR2 YYNGEE. V was shortened by 4 bases and J by 4 bases, with 18 bases between the two germline ends. This CDR3 is built from 15 residues. CDR3 amino acids: CASSQTEDWLYEQYF. CDR3 in DNA: TGTGCCAGCAGCCAAACTGAGGATTGGCTTTACGAGCAGTACTTC.

The V call is TRBV5-1, the J call TRBJ2-5; no clear D gene. V was clipped by 2 bases and J by 5 bases, with 16 bases between them. This CDR3 comprises 15 residues. Germline CDR1 and CDR2: SGHRS and YFSETQ. CDR3 in DNA: TGCGCCAGCAGCTTAGATGGCAGTTTCGTTGAGACCCAGTACTTC. Protein sequence: CASSLDGSFVETQYF.

The J gene is TRBJ1-2, the V gene TRBV5-4; D not certain. Trimming pared 0 bases from V and 4 bases from J, leaving 7 bases between. CDR1 SGHNT and CDR2 YYREEE come from the germline V gene (reference sequence). The CDR3 has 13 amino acids. The CDR3 coding sequence is TGTGCCAGCAGCTTGGCCGGGGTCTATGGCTACACCTTC. Its translation: CASSLAGVYGYTF.